The 26 T cell receptor beta chains presented below share a single source sample, sequenced in a study of blood T cells in healthy people across ages. The authors ran a second PCR of 7 to 11 cycles using a sample-barcoded 5' primer and a J-beta primer mix. TCRdb reprocessed the 5' RACE reads via MiXCR and lists one record per CDR3 protein. Among roughly 1.5 million distinct CDR3 sequences listed, about 45% were seen once. The source material was blood. The receptors originated from a woman aged 18-29 years in good health.

This clonotype was detected once. The V gene is TRBV20-1, the J gene TRBJ1-1; D not certain. This CDR3 has 14 amino acids. V lost 5 bases to trimming and J lost 1 base, with 14 bases between them. Germline CDR1 reads DFQATT; CDR2 reads SNEGSKA (reference sequence). CDR3 sequence: CSARVSSGNTEAFF. Written as DNA, the CDR3 is TGCAGTGCTCGGGTCTCCTCCGGGAACACTGAAGCTTTCTTT.

This chain links TRBV20-1 with TRBJ2-7; TRBD2 aligns across 8 bases. Germline CDR1 is DFQATT and CDR2 is SNEGSKA (reference sequence). This CDR3 spans 15 amino acids. Trimming cost V 5 bases and J 7 bases; bases outside gene matches: 16. CDR3 in amino acids: CSASLADQNYNEQYF. The CDR3 DNA follows: TGCAGTGCTTCACTAGCGGACCAGAACTACAATGAGCAGTACTTC.

This clonotype was counted a few times. This chain links TRBV12-3 or TRBV12-4 with TRBJ2-2; possible D gene TRBD2, 5 bases. This CDR3 spans 15 amino acids. V shed 5 bases and J shed 4 bases, with 14 bases lying between them. The CDR3 loop is CASSVRRTVTGELFF. CDR3 nucleotide sequence: TGTGCCAGCAGTGTACGGAGGACGGTCACCGGGGAGCTGTTTTTT.

This clonotype was observed a handful of times. The CDR3 reads CASSQGRASEQFF. The CDR3 bases are TGTGCCAGCAGTCAAGGGCGAGCCAGCGAGCAGTTCTTC. This chain joins TRBV12-3 or TRBV12-4 and TRBJ2-1; D is undetermined. This CDR3 is built from 13 residues. V lost 5 bases, J lost 10 bases, and 15 bases lay in between.

This clonotype has a count of ten or more. This chain joins TRBV7-2 and TRBJ1-2, with unresolved D. Germline V gene lookup returns CDR1 SGHTA and CDR2 FQGNSA. Trimming removed 7 bases from V and 1 base from J, with 10 bases in between. The length of the CDR3 is 13 residues. CDR3 nucleotides: TGTGCCAGCACCCCTTCGTTTAACTATGGCTACACCTTC. It specifies CASTPSFNYGYTF.

The V call is TRBV6-2 or TRBV6-3, the J call TRBJ2-3, with D maybe TRBD1 (6 bases). Trimming took off 7 bases at V and 8 bases at J, with 16 bases between the two ends. This CDR3 region has 13 residues. CDR1 MNHEY and CDR2 SVGEGT come from the germline V gene. Here the CDR3 reads CASTLTRGGTQYF. CDR3 coding DNA: TGTGCCAGCACGTTGACTCGAGGGGGTACGCAGTATTTT.

This clonotype was picked up a small number of times. The genes are TRBV7-9 and TRBJ1-2, with TRBD1 as a possible D gene (6 bases). Trimming cost V 7 bases and J 8 bases, with 17 bases left between them. The CDR3 contains 13 residues. Germline loops: CDR1 SEHNR, CDR2 FQNEAQ (reference sequence). CDR3 in DNA: TGTGCCAGCAACTTCGGGGGGCAAGGCGGCTACACCTTC. This sequence encodes CASNFGGQGGYTF.

This chain uses TRBV6-2 or TRBV6-3 with TRBJ2-3; D is undetermined. Germline CDR1 is MNHEY and CDR2 is SVGEGT. V dropped 2 bases and J dropped 3 bases, with 12 bases sitting between them. The CDR3 totals 15 residues. CDR3 sequence (DNA): TGTGCCAGCAGTTACCTGGCAACTAATACAGATACGCAGTATTTT. Amino acids: CASSYLATNTDTQYF.

The chain uses TRBV29-1 and TRBJ2-7; the D call may be TRBD1 or TRBD2 (5 bases each). Between the trimmed V and J ends, which lost 5 bases and 2 bases, there was a span of 10 bases. CDR1 is SQVTM, CDR2 ANQGSEA, per germline. The CDR3 runs to 12 residues. CDR3 nucleotide sequence: TGCAGCGTTCGACAGACTACCTACGAGCAGTACTTC. Residues: CSVRQTTYEQYF.

The CDR3 here is CSVRRAGYNEQFF. CDR3 sequence (DNA): TGCAGCGTGAGGCGGGCGGGTTACAATGAGCAGTTCTTC. The gene calls are TRBV29-1 and TRBJ2-1, with D tentatively TRBD2 (5 bases). V lost 6 bases to trimming and J lost 4 bases, with 13 bases between them. The germline CDR1 and CDR2 sequences are SQVTM and ANQGSEA. CDR3 size: 13 residues.

The rearrangement joins TRBV6-6 to TRBJ2-3; 10 nucleotides agree with TRBD2. Germline trimming cut 6 bases from V and 1 base from J; bases unmatched to any gene: 7. Per the germline V gene, CDR1 is MNHNY and CDR2 is SVGAGI (reference sequence). This CDR3 has 16 residues. The CDR3, as DNA: TGTGCCAGCAGCTCGATTCTAGCGGGGGGCACAGATACGCAGTATTTT. As protein: CASSSILAGGTDTQYF.

There are a few counts of this clonotype. This chain joins TRBV11-2 and TRBJ2-3, with D unclear. CDR1 and CDR2 (germline): SGHAT, FQNNGV. Trimming removed 3 bases at V and 0 bases at J, with 10 bases between. CDR3 length: 15 amino acids. The CDR3 region is CASSFHRGSTDTQYF. In nucleotides, the CDR3 is TGTGCCAGCAGCTTTCACCGCGGCAGCACAGATACGCAGTATTTT.

The rearrangement links TRBV4-3 to TRBJ2-1; D not certain. V was trimmed by 4 bases and J by 5 bases, leaving 21 bases between them. Germline V lookup: CDR1 LGHNA, CDR2 YSLEER. The CDR3 sequence is 17 residues long. CDR3: CASSPLGIVSGNNEQFF. The CDR3 nucleotides read TGCGCCAGCAGCCCCCTAGGCATAGTATCTGGCAACAATGAGCAGTTCTTC.

This sequence joins TRBV5-1 and TRBJ2-7, with D perhaps matching TRBD1 or TRBD2 (5 bases each). V was cut by 5 bases and J by 0 bases, with 18 bases left in between. Per the germline V gene, CDR1 is SGHRS and CDR2 is YFSETQ. This CDR3 contains 16 residues. In nucleotides, the CDR3 is TGCGCCAGCAGATCTGGGACGCAGATGAACTCCTACGAGCAGTACTTC. Residues: CASRSGTQMNSYEQYF. The variable domain in full, with the rest retrieved from reference TRBV5-1 and TRBJ2-7, is KAGVTQTPRYLIKTRGQQVTLSCSPISGHRSVSWYQQTPGQGLQFLFEYFSETQRNKGNFPGRFSGRQFSNSRSEMNVSTLELGDSALYLCASRSGTQMNSYEQYFGPGTRLTVT.

This rearrangement joins TRBV5-4 to TRBJ2-1, with TRBD1 matching 8 bases. V was clipped by 0 bases and J by 3 bases; unmatched bases: 11. Germline CDR1 reads SGHNT; CDR2 reads YYREEE (reference sequence). The CDR3 runs 18 residues. The CDR3 DNA is TGTGCCAGCAGCTTGGTAGCAGGGGGCTCGTCCATCTACAATGAGCAGTTCTTC. Translated, it gives CASSLVAGGSSIYNEQFF.

This chain uses TRBV10-3 with TRBJ2-1; tentative D call: TRBD2 (6 bases). The DNA end is a closer match to TRBJ2-7, so the J assignment may be wrong. CDR3 size: 16 residues. Germline values: CDR1 ENHRY, CDR2 SYGVKD. The DNA for the CDR3 is TGTGCCATCAGTGAGTCGGGGGGAGAGGCCTACAATGAGCAGTACTTC. This encodes CAISESGGEAYNEQYF.

V usage is TRBV6-2 or TRBV6-3 and J usage is TRBJ2-1; possibly TRBD2 for D (7 bases). V was clipped by 5 bases and J by 4 bases, with 18 bases between them. The CDR3 runs to 16 residues. The germline V gene encodes CDR1 MNHEY and CDR2 SVGEGT. In nucleotides, the CDR3 is TGTGCCAGCAGTCGAGTGGGAGGGGGTCGTTACAATGAGCAGTTCTTC. Encoded protein: CASSRVGGGRYNEQFF.

This clonotype was counted once. The rearrangement uses TRBV7-6 and TRBJ1-1, with 8 nucleotides matching TRBD1. The trim removed 5 bases at V and 4 bases at J, leaving 9 bases unmatched. Looked up from germline, CDR1 is SGHVS and CDR2 is FNYEAQ. The CDR3 covers 15 residues. The CDR3 region has the DNA TGTGCCAGCAGCCCCTGGACAGGGCGCGGCACTGAAGCTTTCTTT. This codes for CASSPWTGRGTEAFF.

The chain couples TRBV7-6 to TRBJ2-1; TRBD2 agrees at 8 bases. Germline CDR1 reads SGHVS; CDR2 reads FNYEAQ. CDR3 size: 16 residues. Trimming cost V 0 bases and J 9 bases; bases outside gene matches: 10. CDR3 amino acids: CASSLAHLAGVSEQFF. CDR3 nucleotides: TGTGCCAGCAGCTTAGCGCACCTAGCGGGTGTTAGTGAGCAGTTCTTC.

The J gene is TRBJ1-1, the V gene TRBV7-2; a weak D match, TRBD1 (5 bases). The V and J ends lost 2 bases and 2 bases respectively, with 12 bases between them. This CDR3 spans 15 amino acids. Germline V lookup: CDR1 SGHTA, CDR2 FQGNSA. CDR3 nucleotides: TGTGCCAGCAGCTTATCCCAGACAGTCAACACTGAAGCTTTCTTT. Its protein product is CASSLSQTVNTEAFF.

The chain combines TRBV29-1 with TRBJ1-2, with 10 positions matching TRBD1. CDR3 length equals 13 residues. CDR1 and CDR2 (germline): SQVTM, ANQGSEA. The V and J ends lost 7 bases and 7 bases, in that order; junction bases with no gene match: 9. For the CDR3, the DNA is TGCAGCGCTGCCGGGACAGGGGACGGTGGCTACACCTTC. It codes for CSAAGTGDGGYTF.

This clonotype was recorded a few times. The chain has TRBV5-1 and TRBJ1-2; no clear D gene. The germline CDR1 and CDR2 sequences are SGHRS and YFSETQ. This CDR3 contains 12 residues. The germline V and J ends were trimmed by 7 bases and 7 bases, with 14 bases remaining between them. The CDR3: CASAPFLGGYTF. The DNA of the CDR3 is TGCGCCAGCGCCCCCTTTCTCGGTGGCTACACCTTC.

V usage is TRBV6-2 or TRBV6-3 and J usage is TRBJ2-7, with D possibly matching TRBD1 (5 bases). V lost 7 bases to trimming and J lost 3 bases, with 13 bases between them. Germline V gives CDR1 MNHEY, CDR2 SVGEGT. This CDR3 spans 13 amino acids. Written as DNA, the CDR3 is TGTGCCAGCACGACCAGGGTCCTCTACGAGCAGTACTTC. It specifies CASTTRVLYEQYF.

This chain joins TRBV9 and TRBJ2-1, with D perhaps being TRBD1 or TRBD2 (5 bases each). V was trimmed by 0 bases and J by 0 bases, leaving 13 bases between them. The CDR3 is made up of 17 amino acids. CDR1 SGDLS and CDR2 YYNGEE come from the germline V gene. CDR3 in DNA: TGTGCCAGCAGCGTAGCTTGGCCAGGGAGCTCCTACAATGAGCAGTTCTTC. This translates into CASSVAWPGSSYNEQFF.

V and J are TRBV29-1 and TRBJ2-1, with 8 nucleotides matching TRBD2. V lost 5 bases to trimming and J lost 5 bases; unmatched junction nucleotides: 5. The CDR3 runs 13 residues. Germline assignment: CDR1 SQVTM and CDR2 ANQGSEA. The CDR3: CSVFTSGNNEQFF. In nucleotides, the CDR3 is TGCAGCGTTTTTACTAGCGGAAACAATGAGCAGTTCTTC.

The chain has TRBV7-9 and TRBJ2-1; D gene unclear. Germline V gives CDR1 SEHNR, CDR2 FQNEAQ (reference sequence). V was trimmed by 1 base and J by 2 bases, leaving 15 bases between them. This CDR3 is built from 17 residues. In nucleotides, the CDR3 is TGTGCCAGCAGCTTAGTCCGACATTCGGGCACCTACAATGAGCAGTTCTTC. Its translation is CASSLVRHSGTYNEQFF.